This record concerns one TCR beta chain sequence. The target antigen is unknown. The trim removed 5 bases at V and 3 bases at J, leaving 6 bases unmatched. The CDR3 spans 14 residues. Germline V gene lookup returns CDR1 SGHRS and CDR2 YFSETQ. Naive CD8 cells were CD45RO-negative, positively selected for CCR7, excluding terminally differentiated effector memory CD45RA+ cells. Some clones are missing from TCRdb's copy, which holds only in-frame ones; the method was immunoSEQ multiplex PCR. The sample lists roughly 2.1 million clones, 85% to 95% occurring once. The data derive from a study of shared clonotypes between healthy human individuals. Overall study results and limits: Naive subsets generally exceeded memory subsets in estimated richness.

The source material was naive CD8+ T cells from PBMCs. This receptor was taken from a man between 18 and 29 years old in good health. Some clones in this sample may be carry-over from other donors' samples. This sequence joins TRBV5-1 and TRBJ2-7, with 9 bases lining up with TRBD2. CDR3 nucleotides: TGCGCCAGCAGACAGGGACTAGCTCTCTACGAGCAGTACTTC. This translates into CASRQGLALYEQYF.